The 32 T cell receptor beta chains in this list originate from one sample, sequenced in a study of T cell clonality in common variable immunodeficiency. Whole-study results and caveats: Reportedly, TCR beta sequences from common variable immunodeficiency showed fewer deletions and N-nucleotide insertions.

Sequenced by immunoSEQ multiplex PCR; TCRdb stores in-frame clones only, minus some. The sample was found to contain 15,000 to 20,000 clones, and every one recurs. These receptors' targets are unknown. The sample was peripheral blood mononuclear cells. These TCRs come from a human donor with common variable immunodeficiency.

To note about this clone: The read ends 3 residues early relative to the CDR3; the germline J gene fills the gap. The chain carries TRBV19 and TRBJ1-2; a weak D match, TRBD1 (6 bases). The germline V gene has CDR1 LNHDA and CDR2 SQIVND (reference sequence). The CDR3 covers 15 residues. Trimming stripped 7 bases from V and 4 bases from J, with 19 bases between. The CDR3 loop reads CASTHTGSLGYGYTF. The covered CDR3 bases are TGTGCCAGTACCCATACAGGGAGTTTAGGCTATGGC.

Ten or more counts support this clone. The read ends 3 residues early relative to the CDR3; the germline J gene fills the gap. The J gene is TRBJ2-3, the V gene TRBV2; no reliable D call. The CDR3 sequence is 15 residues long. Deletions cut 6 bases from V and 2 bases from J, with 15 bases between. In germline, CDR1 is SNHLY, CDR2 FYNNEI. The CDR3 DNA, read in part, is TGTGCCAGCAGCTTCCGACTCGAAACCACAGATACG. This encodes CASSFRLETTDT. The full CDR3 protein reads CASSFRLETTDTQYF. The full variable domain, rest sourced from reference TRBV2 and TRBJ2-3, is EPEVTQTPSHQVTQMGQEVILRCVPISNHLYFYWYRQILGQKVEFLVSFYNNEISEKSEIFDDQFSVERPDGSNFTLKIRSTKLEDSAMYFCASSFRLETTDTQYFGPGTRLTVL.

This clone occurred many times. The CDR3 is cut off 3 residues early in the read; its end comes from the germline J gene. This chain joins TRBV7-7 and TRBJ2-2, with 11 bases identical to TRBD2. Germline V lookup: CDR1 SSHAT, CDR2 FNYEAQ (reference sequence). V shed 4 bases and J 0 bases; nucleotides not matched to a gene: 7. CDR3 length: 18 residues. This CDR3 is CASSSTLAGATNTGELFF. CDR3 DNA, as far as it was read: TGTGCCAGCAGCTCGACACTAGCGGGAGCGACGAACACCGGGGAG.

This clone appeared a few times. The read gets to within 3 residues of the CDR3 end, and the germline J gene fills in the rest. The gene calls are TRBV20-1 and TRBJ1-4; 8 bases map to TRBD1. The J segment lost 6 bases and the V segment lost 0 bases, leaving 6 bases of the junction unmatched. Germline values: CDR1 DFQATT, CDR2 SNEGSKA (reference sequence). This CDR3 contains 15 residues. This chain's CDR3 is CSARDMNRGDEKLFF. Incomplete CDR3 DNA: TGCAGTGCTAGAGATATGAACAGGGGGGATGAAAAA.

This clone was seen more than once but under ten times. The read falls 3 residues short of the CDR3 end, and the missing part is taken from the germline J gene. The chain combines TRBV18 with TRBJ2-3; TRBD2 agrees at 11 bases. Germline-derived CDR1 and CDR2 are KGHSH and LQKENI. The V segment lost 3 bases and the J segment 0 bases; nucleotides outside the gene matches: 5. The CDR3 extends over 17 amino acids. CDR3 in amino acids: CASSPRLAGTSTDTQYF. Partial CDR3 DNA: TGTGCCAGCTCACCCCGACTAGCGGGAACGAGCACAGATACG.

This clone was picked up many times. The read is 3 residues too short to cover the CDR3 end, so that end is filled in from the germline J gene. This chain connects TRBV10-1 to TRBJ1-2, with TRBD1 identical over 9 bases. The CDR3 spans 13 residues. From germline, CDR1 is WNHNN and CDR2 SYGVQD (reference sequence). Trimming removed 5 bases from V and 4 bases from J; junction bases left unmatched: 2. CDR3 sequence reads: CASSSTGGYGYTF. CDR3 DNA (partial): TGCGCCAGCAGTTCGACAGGGGGCTATGGC.

At least ten counts were recorded for this clone. The read is 3 residues too short to cover the CDR3 end, so that end is filled in from the germline J gene. The chain combines TRBV20-1 with TRBJ2-3; TRBD2 agrees at 8 bases. The CDR3 is made up of 14 amino acids. Germline V gives CDR1 DFQATT, CDR2 SNEGSKA (reference sequence). V gave up 5 bases and J gave up 1 base; unmatched junction bases: 5. The sequenced part of the CDR3 DNA is TGCAGTGCTCTACAAGCGGGAGGCACAGATACG. Protein: CSALQAGGTDT. The entire CDR3 sequence reads CSALQAGGTDTQYF.

In this sample, this clone turned up many times. The sequenced part of the CDR3 DNA is TGTGCCAGTACCTCGGGGAGGACCCCTAACTATGGC. This gives the protein CASTSGRTPNYG. The complete CDR3 reads CASTSGRTPNYGYTF. The rearrangement joins TRBV19 to TRBJ1-2, with no clear D. The read is 3 residues too short to cover the CDR3 end, so that end is filled in from the germline J gene. This CDR3 region has 15 residues. The ends were cut back, 7 bases at V and 0 bases at J, with 15 bases in the middle. Germline V gives CDR1 LNHDA, CDR2 SQIVND (reference sequence). Drawing the rest from reference TRBV19 and TRBJ1-2, the complete variable domain is DGGITQSPKYLFRKEGQNVTLSCEQNLNHDAMYWYRQDPGQGLRLIYYSQIVNDFQKGDIAEGYSVSREKKESFPLTVTSAQKNPTAFYLCASTSGRTPNYGYTFGSGTRLTVV.

This clone was detected ten times or more. The read falls 3 residues short of the CDR3 end, and the missing part is taken from the germline J gene. The V and J genes are TRBV5-1 and TRBJ2-1; 8 nucleotides align to TRBD1. This CDR3 comprises 15 residues. Trimming at V came to 5 bases and at J to 0 bases, leaving 4 bases not matched to a gene. CDR1 and CDR2 (germline): SGHRS, YFSETQ. Partial CDR3 DNA: TGCGCCAGCAGATGGACAGGGAGCTCCTACAATGAG. This codes for CASRWTGSSYNE. The complete CDR3 protein is CASRWTGSSYNEQFF.

This clone was seen repeatedly, ten times or more. The read comes to an end 3 residues before the CDR3 does, leaving the germline J gene to fill in the end. The chain couples TRBV5-1 to TRBJ1-1; 8 bases agree with TRBD1. The CDR3 runs to 16 residues. Germline CDR1 and CDR2: SGHRS and YFSETQ. V lost 0 bases to trimming and J lost 2 bases; unmatched junction nucleotides: 6. The covered CDR3 bases are TGCGCCAGCAGCTTGGGGCCAGGGGGCGGAAACACTGAA. This gives the protein CASSLGPGGGNTE. The CDR3 in its entirety is CASSLGPGGGNTEAFF.

This clone occurred many times. The read comes to an end 3 residues before the CDR3 does, leaving the germline J gene to fill in the end. This sequence joins TRBV20-1 and TRBJ2-7; the D is unclear. This CDR3 comprises 12 residues. Germline CDR1 reads DFQATT; CDR2 reads SNEGSKA (reference sequence). V was pared by 6 bases and J by 3 bases, with 12 bases between. The DNA read from the CDR3 is TGCAGTGCCACTACACCCTTCTACGAG. Its protein is CSATTPFYE. The whole CDR3 protein is CSATTPFYEQYF.

This clone came up many times. The CDR3 end is not reached by the read, which stops 3 residues before it; the germline J gene fills it in. This chain uses TRBV20-1 with TRBJ2-1, with D maybe TRBD1 (6 bases). With 6 bases removed from V and 9 bases from J, the gap between germline ends came to 27 bases. The V gene's germline CDR1 is DFQATT and CDR2 SNEGSKA (reference sequence). This CDR3 contains 16 residues. CDR3 sequence reads: CSARHPGTQSWGEQFF. The part of the CDR3 DNA that was read is TGCAGTGCAAGGCACCCCGGGACACAGAGTTGGGGTGAG.

This clone was found many times. The read terminates 3 residues before the CDR3 end, so the remaining end is supplied by the germline J gene. The chain couples TRBV9 to TRBJ1-2; a weak D match, TRBD1 (6 bases). CDR3 size: 14 residues. Germline CDR1 SGDLS, CDR2 YYNGEE. V was shortened by 3 bases and J by 4 bases, with 13 bases between the two germline ends. The part of the CDR3 DNA that was read is TGTGCCAGCAGCGGAGGGGGGGCTATCTATGGC. Encoded protein: CASSGGGAIYG. The whole CDR3 region reads CASSGGGAIYGYTF.

This clone occurred many times. Coverage ceases 3 residues before the CDR3 finishes, and the germline J gene fills in the end. The rearrangement uses TRBV7-9 and TRBJ1-2, with D maybe TRBD1 (5 bases). The V gene's germline CDR1 is SEHNR and CDR2 FQNEAQ (reference sequence). Trimming cost V 5 bases and J 2 bases, with 12 bases left between them. CDR3 length: 14 residues. The DNA read from the CDR3 is TGTGCCAGCAGCCTAAAGGAGGGGAACTATGGC. Protein sequence: CASSLKEGNYG. The full CDR3 is CASSLKEGNYGYTF.

This clone was found many times. The CDR3 goes on 3 residues after the read ends, and that part is filled in from the germline J gene. V gene TRBV2 combines with J gene TRBJ1-2, with TRBD1 matching over 8 bases. The germline CDR1 and CDR2 sequences are SNHLY and FYNNEI. The V and J ends lost 10 bases and 2 bases, in that order; junction bases with no gene match: 6. CDR3 length: 13 amino acids. CDR3 bases read: TGTGCCATCCGGGACAGGAAGAACTATGGC. Protein sequence: CAIRDRKNYG. The full-length CDR3 reads as CAIRDRKNYGYTF.

This clone is labeled medium-sized (0.01 to 0.1%). The observed sequence ends 3 residues before the CDR3 terminus, with the missing tail filled in from the germline J gene. The chain is built from TRBV4-1 and TRBJ2-7; D is ambiguous. The CDR3 has 13 residues. The V and J ends lost 0 bases and 5 bases respectively, with 8 bases between them. Germline V gene data show CDR1 as MGHRA and CDR2 as YSYEKL. CDR3 protein: CASSQEGLDEQYF. The part of the CDR3 DNA that was read is TGCGCCAGCAGCCAAGAGGGCTTAGACGAG.

This clone came up many times. The observed sequence ends 3 residues before the CDR3 terminus, with the missing tail filled in from the germline J gene. V is TRBV20-1 and J is TRBJ1-2; 8 nucleotides match TRBD1. The V segment lost 3 bases and the J segment 2 bases; nucleotides outside the gene matches: 5. The V gene's germline CDR1 is DFQATT and CDR2 SNEGSKA (reference sequence). The CDR3 has 14 residues. CDR3 DNA, as far as it was read: TGCAGTGCTAGCCCAGGGGGCTCAAACTATGGC. This codes for CSASPGGSNYG. The full CDR3 reads CSASPGGSNYGYTF.

In regard to this clone: The read stops 3 residues short of the end of the CDR3; the missing end is completed from the germline J gene. The identical CDR3 is also encoded by other nucleotide sequences in the sample. J is TRBJ2-6 and V is TRBV19, with 8 positions matching TRBD1. Losses at the gene ends were 5 bases for V and 4 bases for J; bases not matched to a gene: 7. Germline V gives CDR1 LNHDA, CDR2 SQIVND (reference sequence). The CDR3 is 16 residues long. The DNA read from the CDR3 is TGTGCCAGTAGTCGGCAGGGGGCGGGAGGGGCCAACGTC. This encodes CASSRQGAGGANV. The entire CDR3 reads CASSRQGAGGANVLTF.

This clone was seen at least ten times. The read finishes 3 residues shy of the CDR3 end, and the germline J gene is used to complete it. V and J are TRBV9 and TRBJ2-5; 7 bases are shared with TRBD2. J lost 4 bases, V lost 0 bases, and 15 bases had no gene match. CDR1 and CDR2 (germline): SGDLS, YYNGEE. The CDR3 is 18 residues long. The DNA read from the CDR3 is TGTGCCAGCAGCGTAGGGGTGTGGGGTGCGGGAGCTGGAGAGACC. Encoded protein: CASSVGVWGAGAGET. In full, the CDR3 reads CASSVGVWGAGAGETQYF.

The table lists this clone with many counts. The sequenced fragment ends 3 residues before the CDR3 boundary, so the rest is inferred from the germline J gene. The rearrangement links TRBV12-3 or TRBV12-4 to TRBJ1-1; 8 nucleotides align to TRBD1. V trimming: 4 bases; J trimming: 1 base; junction bases outside the gene matches: 5. The CDR3 length is 15 residues. The DNA read from the CDR3 is TGTGCCAGCAGTTCCGGCAGGGGGCGGAACACTGAA. Its protein product is CASSSGRGRNTE. The CDR3 in its entirety is CASSSGRGRNTEAFF.

In its sample, this clone was seen many times. The CDR3 end is not reached by the read, which stops 3 residues before it; the germline J gene fills it in. The chain couples TRBV4-1 to TRBJ2-7, with TRBD2 matching over 7 bases. Germline CDR1 and CDR2: MGHRA and YSYEKL. The CDR3 covers 15 residues. V shed 2 bases, J shed 0 bases, and the junction held 4 bases outside the gene matches. CDR3 DNA (partial): TGCGCCAGCAGCCAATCCACTAGCGCCTCCTACGAG. It translates to CASSQSTSASYE. The CDR3 as a whole reads CASSQSTSASYEQYF.

This clone was detected many times. The observed sequence ends 3 residues before the CDR3 terminus, with the missing tail filled in from the germline J gene. The rearrangement joins TRBV28 to TRBJ1-2; D gene uncertain. Deletions cut 4 bases from V and 3 bases from J, with 9 bases between. This CDR3 region has 13 residues. Germline V gives CDR1 MDHEN, CDR2 SYDVKM. CDR3 residues: CASSSGLYYGYTF. The part of the CDR3 DNA that was read is TGTGCCAGCAGTTCCGGACTCTACTATGGC.

This clone was counted a few times. The DNA ends 3 residues before the CDR3 does, and the rest of the CDR3 is filled in from the germline J gene. The chain combines TRBV11-2 with TRBJ2-7; 9 bases match TRBD1. The germline CDR1 and CDR2 sequences are SGHAT and FQNNGV. The CDR3 extends over 14 amino acids. The ends lost 4 bases at V and 4 bases at J; junction bases unmatched: 5. The CDR3: CASSSDRGGYEQYF. The sequenced CDR3 bases are TGTGCCAGCAGCTCGGACAGGGGAGGATACGAG.

Many counts were recorded for this clone. The CDR3 is cut off 3 residues early in the read; its end comes from the germline J gene. The V call is TRBV29-1, the J call TRBJ1-2; 9 positions match TRBD1. In germline, CDR1 is SQVTM, CDR2 ANQGSEA. J gave up 6 bases and V 6 bases, and 8 bases lay outside the gene matches. The CDR3 sequence is 13 residues long. The CDR3 bases that were read are TGCAGCGTACGGACAGGGGAAGAGAATGGC. Protein product: CSVRTGEENG. The CDR3 as a whole reads CSVRTGEENGYTF.

This clone has at least ten counts. CDR3 DNA, as far as it was read: TGTGCCAGCCGACAGCCCACCGAGATGGGGGAAAAA. Translating gives CASRQPTEMGEK. The CDR3 in its entirety is CASRQPTEMGEKLFF. The rearrangement joins TRBV7-9 to TRBJ1-4; TRBD1 might be the D (5 bases). From the germline J gene comes the end of the CDR3, since the read stops 3 residues before it. This CDR3 spans 15 amino acids. V was pared by 8 bases and J by 8 bases, with 21 bases between. CDR1 SEHNR and CDR2 FQNEAQ come from the germline V gene (reference sequence).

This clone was seen more than once but under ten times. The read ends 3 residues before the CDR3 terminus; that terminus is restored from the germline J gene. The rearrangement uses TRBV10-2 and TRBJ2-5, with TRBD1 matching over 7 bases. CDR1 and CDR2 (germline): WSHSY, SAAADI. There are 14 residues in the CDR3. With V trimmed by 2 bases and J by 3 bases, 3 bases remained unmatched. The sequenced CDR3 bases are TGCGCCAGCAGTGAGGTACAGGGGAAAGAGACC. Amino acid sequence: CASSEVQGKET. The CDR3 as a whole reads CASSEVQGKETQYF.

There are many counts of this clone. The missing CDR3 end, 3 residues past where the read stops, is filled in from the germline J gene. The chain joins TRBV19 to TRBJ1-5; 7 bases align to TRBD1. The CDR3 spans 15 residues. The junction had 9 bases not matched to a gene; V was cut back by 5 bases and J by 5 bases. Germline V gene lookup returns CDR1 LNHDA and CDR2 SQIVND (reference sequence). CDR3 bases read: TGTGCCAGTAGTTTTCAGGGGGTAAGGTATCAGCCC. Amino acid sequence: CASSFQGVRYQP. The CDR3 reads in full as CASSFQGVRYQPQHF.

This clone came up many times. The CDR3 end lies 3 residues beyond the end of the read and is filled in from the germline J gene. The chain joins TRBV20-1 to TRBJ2-3, with 13 nucleotides matching TRBD2. Losses at the gene ends were 5 bases for V and 5 bases for J; bases not matched to a gene: 16. This CDR3 has 18 amino acids. Per germline, CDR1 DFQATT and CDR2 SNEGSKA (reference sequence). The sequenced part of the CDR3 DNA is TGCAGTGCTGAGGGATTCGGACTAGCGGGAGCATGGGTAGATACG. Encoded protein: CSAEGFGLAGAWVDT. The entire CDR3 reads CSAEGFGLAGAWVDTQYF.

This clone occurred many times. The CDR3 end falls 3 residues outside the read, so it is completed with the germline J gene. The chain uses TRBV2 and TRBJ2-6, with D perhaps matching TRBD1 (6 bases). With 6 bases removed from V and 2 bases from J, the gap between germline ends came to 11 bases. This CDR3 spans 15 amino acids. Per the germline V gene, CDR1 is SNHLY and CDR2 is FYNNEI. CDR3 DNA (partial): TGTGCCAGCAGGCCAGCAGGGGCTGGGGCCAACGTC. It translates to CASRPAGAGANV. The full CDR3 protein reads CASRPAGAGANVLTF. The full variable domain, rest sourced from reference TRBV2 and TRBJ2-6, is EPEVTQTPSHQVTQMGQEVILRCVPISNHLYFYWYRQILGQKVEFLVSFYNNEISEKSEIFDDQFSVERPDGSNFTLKIRSTKLEDSAMYFCASRPAGAGANVLTFGAGSRLTVL.

In the case of this clone: The read ends 3 residues shy of where the CDR3 ends; the end is completed using the germline J gene. The chain links TRBV4-2 to TRBJ2-5; 14 bases map to TRBD2. Germline V gene lookup returns CDR1 LGHNA and CDR2 YNFKEQ. This CDR3 comprises 17 residues. V was pared by 4 bases and J by 5 bases, with 9 bases of the junction left unmatched. The sequenced CDR3 bases are TGTGCCAGCAGCCGAGCCGGGACTAGCGGGAGCGGCGAGACC. Encoded protein: CASSRAGTSGSGET. The whole CDR3 protein reads CASSRAGTSGSGETQYF.

This clone was counted ten times or more. From the germline J gene comes the end of the CDR3, since the read stops 3 residues before it. The chain employs TRBV30 and TRBJ2-3; 13 nucleotides line up with TRBD2. Germline assignment: CDR1 GTSNPN and CDR2 SVGIG (reference sequence). This CDR3 comprises 15 residues. The CDR3 loop is CAWGTSGTAARAQYF. CDR3 DNA (partial): TGTGCCTGGGGGACTAGCGGGACCGCCGCGAGGGCG.

The table lists this clone with many counts. Coverage ceases 3 residues before the CDR3 finishes, and the germline J gene fills in the end. The chain couples TRBV11-2 to TRBJ2-3; perhaps TRBD2 as D (5 bases). Germline CDR1 SGHAT, CDR2 FQNNGV. CDR3 length: 14 residues. V lost 0 bases and J lost 4, with 8 bases in between. The part of the CDR3 DNA that was read is TGTGCCAGCAGCTTAGAAGGGCGGGCAGATACG. Its protein product is CASSLEGRADT. In full, the CDR3 reads CASSLEGRADTQYF.